Listed here are 21 T cell receptor beta chains from one sample, sequenced in a study of blood T cells in healthy people across ages. It was with a sample-barcoded 5' primer and a J-beta primer mix that a second PCR of roughly 7 to 12 cycles was run. TCRdb passed the 5' RACE reads through MiXCR, listing each CDR3 protein once. The repertoire consists of hundreds of thousands of distinct CDR3 sequences, with 29% occurring once and the leading ten covering approximately 15%. Sample: blood. The receptors here all came from a woman of 80 years or more in good health.

The chain combines TRBV2 with TRBJ2-7; 7 nucleotides agree with TRBD1. Germline-derived CDR1 and CDR2 are SNHLY and FYNNEI. J lost 4 bases, V lost 10 bases, and 1 base had no gene match. This CDR3 has 10 amino acids. The CDR3 region is CAIRGYEQYF. For the CDR3, the DNA is TGTGCCATCAGGGGGTACGAGCAGTACTTC.

The rearrangement joins TRBV6-7 to TRBJ1-5; D remains unclear. TRBV6-7 is an ORF for which the function is uncertain. CDR3 length equals 14 residues. The ends were cut back, 1 base at V and 3 bases at J, with 7 bases in the middle. The CDR3 bases are TGTGCCAGCAGTTACTGTGAGGTCAATCAGCCCCAGCATTTT. Translating gives CASSYCEVNQPQHF.

This clonotype was observed many times. The chain uses TRBV14 and TRBJ1-2, with a weak D call TRBD1 (5 bases). The germline V gene has CDR1 SGHDN and CDR2 FVKESK. Trimming stripped 2 bases from V and 3 bases from J, with 13 bases between. This CDR3 has 15 amino acids. CDR3 nucleotide sequence: TGTGCCAGCAGCCAATATACTCAGGGATACTATGGCTACACCTTC. Its translation: CASSQYTQGYYGYTF. The variable domain in full, completed from reference TRBV14 and TRBJ1-2, reads EAGVTQFPSHSVIEKGQTVTLRCDPISGHDNLYWYRRVMGKEIKFLLHFVKESKQDESGMPNNRFLAERTGGTYSTLKVQPAELEDSGVYFCASSQYTQGYYGYTFGSGTRLTVV.

Note on this clonotype: A read error may explain this, as a much larger clone is one base away. CDR3 sequence (DNA): TGTGCCAGCAGCCAAGATCCGGCAGACAAGCAGTACTTC. Translating it yields CASSQDPADKQYF. The gene calls are TRBV3-1 and TRBJ2-7, with D unresolved. The V and J ends lost 0 bases and 8 bases respectively, with 11 bases between them. The germline V gene encodes CDR1 LGHDT and CDR2 YNNKEL (reference sequence). The CDR3 sequence is 13 residues long.

In this sample, this clonotype turned up a few times. Possible read error: a much larger clone is one base away. This chain connects TRBV5-1 to TRBJ2-7; TRBD1 matches at 7 bases. This CDR3 spans 14 amino acids. In germline, CDR1 is SGHRS, CDR2 YFSETQ. J gave up 2 bases and V 4 bases, and 6 bases lay outside the gene matches. CDR3 loop: CASSRQTGPYEQYF. In nucleotides, the CDR3 is TGCGCCAGCAGCCGGCAGACAGGGCCCTACGAGCAGTACTTC. Combining the CDR3 with reference TRBV5-1 and TRBJ2-7 gives the whole variable domain KAGVTQTPRYLIKTRGQQVTLSCSPISGHRSVSWYQQTPGQGLQFLFEYFSETQRNKGNFPGRFSGRQFSNSRSEMNVSTLELGDSALYLCASSRQTGPYEQYFGPGTRLTVT.

This clonotype was seen at least ten times. The chain is built from TRBV5-1 and TRBJ2-3; TRBD2 aligns across 8 bases. The V gene end was trimmed by 9 bases and the J gene end by 2 bases; junction bases not matched to a gene: 11. The length of the CDR3 is 15 residues. Germline CDR1 reads SGHRS; CDR2 reads YFSETQ. Here the CDR3 reads CATMRSGGNTDTQYF. In nucleotides, the CDR3 is TGCGCCACCATGAGGAGCGGGGGAAACACAGATACGCAGTATTTT.

This clonotype was seen ten or more times. The chain has TRBV9 and TRBJ2-5; no firm D call. The CDR3 runs 15 residues. Germline V gene data show CDR1 as SGDLS and CDR2 as YYNGEE. V lost 0 bases and J 3 bases, leaving 12 bases between the germline ends. DNA of the CDR3: TGTGCCAGCAGCGTAGATGGCAGTCCGAAAGAGACCCAGTACTTC. Its protein is CASSVDGSPKETQYF.

The chain joins TRBV18 to TRBJ1-1; D remains unclear. The CDR3 is made up of 18 amino acids. CDR1 is KGHSH and CDR2 is LQKENI in the germline V gene. V gave up 3 bases and J gave up 6 bases, with 26 bases separating them. CDR3 amino acids: CASSPLPRAAGGSAEAFF. The DNA for the CDR3 is TGTGCCAGCTCACCTCTTCCCCGGGCAGCCGGAGGATCGGCTGAAGCTTTCTTT. Supplemented by reference TRBV18 and TRBJ1-1, the full variable domain reads NAGVMQNPRHLVRRRGQEARLRCSPMKGHSHVYWYRQLPEEGLKFMVYLQKENIIDESGMPKERFSAEFPKEGPSILRIQQVVRGDSAAYFCASSPLPRAAGGSAEAFFGQGTRLTVV.

As concerns this clonotype: A much larger clone sits a single nucleotide away, making a read error possible. The chain combines TRBV6-6 with TRBJ2-5; D might be TRBD2 (6 bases). V dropped 8 bases and J dropped 11 bases, with 18 bases sitting between them. The germline V gene has CDR1 MNHNY and CDR2 SVGAGI (reference sequence). The CDR3 length is 12 residues. The CDR3 spells CASGGMGYEQYF. For the CDR3, the DNA is TGTGCCAGCGGCGGGATGGGCTATGAGCAGTACTTC.

This clonotype was recorded only once. This chain links TRBV5-6 with TRBJ2-2; a possible D gene is TRBD2 (6 bases). Trimming took 0 bases from V and 5 from J, leaving 14 bases between them. The CDR3 contains 16 residues. Germline values: CDR1 SGHDT, CDR2 YYEEEE. As DNA, the CDR3 is TGTGCCAGCAGCTTGGTCGGAGGGGACCTAACCGGGGAGCTGTTTTTT. Amino acid sequence: CASSLVGGDLTGELFF.

This clonotype was recorded only once. The chain recombines TRBV29-1 with TRBJ2-2; D gene uncertain. Germline assignment: CDR1 SQVTM and CDR2 ANQGSEA. The germline V and J ends were trimmed by 2 bases and 3 bases, with 7 bases remaining between them. The CDR3 extends over 13 amino acids. CDR3: CSVEILYTGELFF. The CDR3 DNA is TGCAGCGTTGAAATACTGTACACCGGGGAGCTGTTTTTT.

This clonotype was picked up many times. The chain employs TRBV10-1 and TRBJ2-7; D perhaps matches TRBD1 (7 bases). V gave up 3 bases and J gave up 3 bases, with 18 bases separating them. The V gene's germline CDR1 is WNHNN and CDR2 SYGVQD (reference sequence). The CDR3 sequence is 16 residues long. The CDR3 DNA follows: TGCGCCAGCAGTGATACCGCAGGGGGGATAGGCTACGAGCAGTACTTC. It is translated as CASSDTAGGIGYEQYF.

Concerning this clonotype: A read error may produce the germline difference seen at one junction end. The chain carries TRBV12-3 or TRBV12-4 and TRBJ2-3; 15 positions match TRBD2. The CDR3 loop spans 18 amino acids. As DNA, the CDR3 is TGTGCCAGCAGCCTAATCGGGACTAGCGGGGGGAGAGCAGATGCGCAGTATTTT. Its translation is CASSLIGTSGGRADAQYF.

This chain links TRBV20-1 with TRBJ2-7, with TRBD2 identical over 7 bases. CDR1 DFQATT and CDR2 SNEGSKA come from the germline V gene (reference sequence). The CDR3 has 14 residues. CDR3 sequence: CGTEDSGSSYEQYF. In DNA form, the CDR3 reads TGCGGCACGGAAGATAGCGGGTCCTCCTACGAGCAGTACTTC.

This clonotype was found many times. The chain has TRBV5-1 and TRBJ2-5; D is unclear. Germline V gene lookup returns CDR1 SGHRS and CDR2 YFSETQ. The ends were cut back, 2 bases at V and 5 bases at J, with 10 bases in the middle. The CDR3 extends over 13 amino acids. The DNA of the CDR3 is TGCGCCAGCAGCTTACAGATTCAGGAGACCCAGTACTTC. This codes for CASSLQIQETQYF.

This clonotype occurred a few times. This chain links TRBV5-6 with TRBJ2-4; tentative D call: TRBD2 (6 bases). The end of the DNA fits TRBJ2-5 better, so the J call may be wrong. The germline CDR1 and CDR2 sequences are SGHDT and YYEEEE. The CDR3 has 14 residues. For the CDR3, the DNA is TGTGCCAGCAGCTGCGGAGGGGTCGGAGAGACCCAGTACTTC. Translation gives CASSCGGVGETQYF.

This clonotype has ten or more counts. This chain links TRBV7-9 with TRBJ2-1; TRBD1 agrees at 8 bases. Germline V CDR1 and CDR2: SEHNR, FQNEAQ (reference sequence). The CDR3 covers 14 residues. After removal of 5 bases from V and 8 bases from J, the junction contained 8 bases not matched to a gene. CDR3 nucleotide sequence: TGTGCCAGCAGCACCCGGACAGGGACCGATGAGCAGTTCTTC. This gives the protein CASSTRTGTDEQFF.

This clonotype was detected many times. The CDR3 region has the DNA TGTGCCAGCAGTTCTGCCCTAGGGTGGACCCAGTACTTC. It specifies CASSSALGWTQYF. The J gene is TRBJ2-5, the V gene TRBV12-3 or TRBV12-4; D gene ambiguous. Trimming stripped 4 bases from V and 7 bases from J, with 13 bases between. CDR3 length: 13 residues.

At least ten counts were recorded for this clonotype. V usage is TRBV19 and J usage is TRBJ2-1, with 14 positions matching TRBD2. The J segment lost 5 bases and the V segment lost 6 bases, leaving 9 bases of the junction unmatched. The CDR3 runs to 17 residues. The germline gives CDR1 LNHDA, CDR2 SQIVND (reference sequence). The CDR3 loop reads CASRRGTSGGAHNEQFF. Written as DNA, the CDR3 is TGTGCCAGTAGACGCGGGACTAGCGGGGGCGCCCACAATGAGCAGTTCTTC.

This chain uses TRBV7-2 with TRBJ1-2, with a weak D call TRBD1 (5 bases). Trimming shortened V by 4 bases and J by 6 bases, and 12 bases separated the two germline ends. The germline V gene encodes CDR1 SGHTA and CDR2 FQGNSA. This CDR3 contains 13 residues. This CDR3 is CASSSQAGDGYTF. The CDR3 bases are TGTGCCAGCAGCTCGCAGGCGGGGGATGGCTACACCTTC.

The chain has TRBV28 and TRBJ2-4; 7 positions match TRBD1. The germline CDR1 and CDR2 sequences are MDHEN and SYDVKM. The CDR3 sequence is 13 residues long. Germline trimming cut 2 bases from V and 5 bases from J; bases unmatched to any gene: 0. The CDR3 reads CASSLGQENIQYF. CDR3 DNA: TGTGCCAGCAGTTTAGGACAGGAAAACATTCAGTACTTC. Complete variable domain (other parts from reference TRBV28 and TRBJ2-4): DVKVTQSSRYLVKRTGEKVFLECVQDMDHENMFWYRQDPGLGLRLIYFSYDVKMKEKGDIPEGYSVSREKKERFSLILESASTNQTSMYLCASSLGQENIQYFGAGTRLSVL.